The 15 T cell receptor beta chains presented below share a single source sample, sequenced in a study of blood T cell repertoires in COVID-19. The assay was immunoSEQ multiplex PCR, and TCRdb's table has in-frame clones only and misses some. The data show 70,000 to 80,000 clones, 85% to 90% seen once. Sequencing was done on a sample of peripheral blood. These receptors were taken from a woman of 80 years or more with active or convalescent COVID-19.

Concerning this clone: A read error may account for a junction end that differs from germline. V usage is TRBV12-3 or TRBV12-4 and J usage is TRBJ1-1; 7 positions match TRBD1. The CDR3 spans 13 residues. This CDR3 reads CASSFSFLGQVPF. The CDR3 DNA is TGTGCCAGCAGTTTCTCTTTCCTTGGACAGGTTCCATTT.

The J gene is TRBJ2-1, the V gene TRBV11-2; TRBD1 is a possible D gene (5 bases). The germline CDR1 and CDR2 sequences are SGHAT and FQNNGV. CDR3 size: 15 residues. V lost 5 bases, J lost 3 bases, and 14 bases lay in between. The CDR3 sequence: CASSLYRTIYNEQFF. The CDR3 DNA reads TGTGCCAGCAGCCTATACAGGACGATCTACAATGAGCAGTTCTTC.

The chain employs TRBV6-5 and TRBJ2-5, with unresolved D. The CDR3 contains 11 residues. Trimming shortened V by 6 bases and J by 5 bases, and 7 bases separated the two germline ends. Germline assignment: CDR1 MNHEY and CDR2 SVGAGI. DNA for the CDR3: TGTGCCAGCAGCGCTAGTGAGACCCAGTACTTC. It encodes CASSASETQYF.

V is TRBV5-6 and J is TRBJ1-4; tentative D call: TRBD1 (6 bases). Trimming stripped 5 bases from V and 14 bases from J, with 13 bases between. Germline assignment: CDR1 SGHDT and CDR2 YYEEEE. The CDR3 length is 11 residues. In DNA form, the CDR3 reads TGTGCCAGCAGTACGGACAGTAGGCTGTTTTTT. It codes for CASSTDSRLFF.

The chain has TRBV7-8 and TRBJ1-5, with 8 bases fitting TRBD1. The CDR3 loop spans 15 amino acids. CDR1 and CDR2 (germline): SGHVS, FQNEAQ. Trimming took 2 bases from V and 6 from J; bases not matched to a gene: 6. CDR3 protein: CASSLTGTGGQPQHF. The CDR3 region has the DNA TGTGCCAGCAGCTTAACGGGCACAGGGGGTCAGCCCCAGCATTTT.

The rearrangement joins TRBV14 to TRBJ2-7; maybe TRBD2 (5 bases). The V gene's germline CDR1 is SGHDN and CDR2 FVKESK. The germline V and J ends were trimmed by 2 bases and 3 bases, with 8 bases remaining between them. The CDR3 spans 13 residues. The CDR3: CASSQSGLYEQYF. The CDR3 DNA follows: TGTGCCAGCAGCCAAAGTGGACTCTACGAGCAGTACTTC.

This chain joins TRBV18 and TRBJ2-7; D is possibly TRBD1 (6 bases). Trimming took 4 bases from V and 5 from J, leaving 12 bases between them. The CDR3 covers 13 residues. Looked up from germline, CDR1 is KGHSH and CDR2 is LQKENI. CDR3 sequence: CASSRSGDNEQYF. The DNA for the CDR3 is TGTGCCAGCTCACGAAGTGGGGACAACGAGCAGTACTTC.

This chain joins TRBV5-4 and TRBJ1-3; D is ambiguous. CDR3 length: 15 residues. V dropped 4 bases and J dropped 0 bases, with 11 bases sitting between them. Germline CDR1 is SGHNT and CDR2 is YYREEE (reference sequence). The CDR3 sequence is CASSMKESSGNTIYF. The CDR3 DNA is TGTGCCAGCAGCATGAAGGAGAGCTCTGGAAACACCATATATTTT.

This chain links TRBV19 with TRBJ1-3; D is ambiguous. The V and J ends lost 10 bases and 4 bases respectively, with 8 bases between them. The length of the CDR3 is 11 residues. Germline lookup yields CDR1 LNHDA and CDR2 SQIVND (reference sequence). The CDR3: CATTEGNTIYF. CDR3 sequence (DNA): TGTGCCACTACCGAGGGAAACACCATATATTTT.

This chain links TRBV5-1 with TRBJ2-7; the D gene is possibly TRBD2 (5 bases). Per germline, CDR1 SGHRS and CDR2 YFSETQ. The ends were cut back, 6 bases at V and 3 bases at J, with 16 bases in the middle. CDR3 length equals 14 residues. For the CDR3, the DNA is TGCGCCAGCACACGGACTGCCACCAACTACGAGCAGTACTTC. This gives the protein CASTRTATNYEQYF.

The J gene is TRBJ1-2, the V gene TRBV5-6; TRBD1 aligns across 9 bases. With 5 bases clipped from V and 5 bases from J, the junction kept 4 bases outside the gene matches. Germline loops: CDR1 SGHDT, CDR2 YYEEEE. The CDR3 is 13 residues long. CDR3 in amino acids: CASSPDRGYGYTF. The CDR3 DNA reads as TGTGCCAGCAGTCCGGACAGGGGATATGGCTACACCTTC.

V gene TRBV7-3 combines with J gene TRBJ1-1; the D is unclear. The CDR3 spans 14 residues. The germline CDR1 and CDR2 sequences are SGHTA and FQGTGA. V lost 3 bases, J lost 4 bases, and 12 bases lay in between. CDR3 DNA: TGTGCCAGCAGCTTCGCCGGGGTGGGCACTGAAGCTTTCTTT. Its protein product is CASSFAGVGTEAFF.

The chain combines TRBV6-5 with TRBJ1-1, with D tentatively TRBD1 (5 bases). The V gene's germline CDR1 is MNHEY and CDR2 SVGAGI. With 6 bases removed from V and 2 bases from J, the gap between germline ends came to 16 bases. The CDR3 consists of 15 residues. The CDR3 DNA is TGTGCCAGCAGAAAGGGGTTCGGTATAAACACTGAAGCTTTCTTT. Translated: CASRKGFGINTEAFF.

CDR3: CASSSGQPQHF. As DNA, the CDR3 is TGTGCCAGCAGCTCCGGTCAGCCCCAGCATTTT. This sequence joins TRBV7-2 and TRBJ1-5; D gene unclear. The CDR3 consists of 11 residues. The germline V gene encodes CDR1 SGHTA and CDR2 FQGNSA. The V end was cut by 4 bases, the J end by 6 bases, with 4 bases between. Filled out from reference TRBV7-2 and TRBJ1-5, the complete variable domain reads GAGVSQSPSNKVTEKGKDVELRCDPISGHTALYWYRQSLGQGLEFLIYFQGNSAPDKSGLPSDRFSAERTGGSVSTLTIQRTQQEDSAVYLCASSSGQPQHFGDGTRLSIL.

The rearrangement uses TRBV11-3 and TRBJ1-3; D is uncertain. Trimming pared 5 bases from V and 0 bases from J, leaving 11 bases between. CDR1 is SGHNT and CDR2 is YENEEA in the germline V gene. The CDR3 runs 15 residues. Written as DNA, the CDR3 is TGTGCCAGCAGCGCAGGCCCCCTCTCTGGAAACACCATATATTTT. It specifies CASSAGPLSGNTIYF.